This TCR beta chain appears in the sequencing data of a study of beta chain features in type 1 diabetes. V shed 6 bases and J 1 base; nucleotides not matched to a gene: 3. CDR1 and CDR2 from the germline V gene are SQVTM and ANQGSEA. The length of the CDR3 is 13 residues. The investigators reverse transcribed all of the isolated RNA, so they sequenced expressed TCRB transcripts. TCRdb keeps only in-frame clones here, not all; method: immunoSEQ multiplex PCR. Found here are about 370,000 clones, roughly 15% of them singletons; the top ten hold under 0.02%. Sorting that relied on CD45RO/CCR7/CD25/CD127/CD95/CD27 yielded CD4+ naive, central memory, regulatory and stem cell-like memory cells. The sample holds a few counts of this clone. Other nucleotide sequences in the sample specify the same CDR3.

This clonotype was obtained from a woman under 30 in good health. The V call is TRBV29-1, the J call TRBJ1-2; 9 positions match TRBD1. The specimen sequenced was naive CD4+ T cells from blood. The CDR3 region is CSVGTGSNYGYTF. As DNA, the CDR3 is TGCAGCGTGGGGACAGGGAGTAACTATGGCTACACCTTC. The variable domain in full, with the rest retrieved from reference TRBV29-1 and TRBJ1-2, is SAVISQKPSRDICQRGTSLTIQCQVDSQVTMMFWYRQQPGQSLTLIATANQGSEATYESGFVIDKFPISRPNLTFSTLTVSNMSPEDSSIYLCSVGTGSNYGYTFGSGTRLTVV.